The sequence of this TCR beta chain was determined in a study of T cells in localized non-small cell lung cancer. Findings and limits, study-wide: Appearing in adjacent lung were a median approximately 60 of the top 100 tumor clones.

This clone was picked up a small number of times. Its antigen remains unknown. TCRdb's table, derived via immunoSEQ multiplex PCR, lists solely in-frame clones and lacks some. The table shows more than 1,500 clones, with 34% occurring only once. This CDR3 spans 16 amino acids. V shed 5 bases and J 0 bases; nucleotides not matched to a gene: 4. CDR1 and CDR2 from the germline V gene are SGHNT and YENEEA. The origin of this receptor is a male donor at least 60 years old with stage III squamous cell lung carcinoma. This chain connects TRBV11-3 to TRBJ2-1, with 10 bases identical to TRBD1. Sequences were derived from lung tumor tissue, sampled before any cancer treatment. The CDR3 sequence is CASSPRTGGSYNEQFF. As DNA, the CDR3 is TGTGCCAGCAGCCCAAGGACAGGGGGCTCCTACAATGAGCAGTTCTTC.